This T cell receptor (beta chain) appears in the sequencing data of a study of identical twins. One entry per CDR3 protein, called by TCRdb with MiXCR from the 5' RACE reads. The sample includes under 350,000 distinct CDR3 sequences, roughly 10% of them seen just once. Germline V gene data show CDR1 as LNHNV and CDR2 as YYDKDF (reference sequence). V lost 3 bases and J 2 bases, leaving 11 bases between the germline ends. The CDR3 length is 14 residues. This clonotype was seen ten or more times. This sample was shared with a second study, whose subject was yellow fever vaccine responses in identical twins.

Sample: CD8+ T cells sorted from blood. The source of this sequence is a woman younger than 35 in good health. The chain combines TRBV15 with TRBJ2-7; D tentatively reads TRBD1 or TRBD2 (5 bases each). The CDR3 DNA reads TGTGCCACCAGCAGTCATCGGGGCCCCTACGAGCAGTACTTC. Translation: CATSSHRGPYEQYF.